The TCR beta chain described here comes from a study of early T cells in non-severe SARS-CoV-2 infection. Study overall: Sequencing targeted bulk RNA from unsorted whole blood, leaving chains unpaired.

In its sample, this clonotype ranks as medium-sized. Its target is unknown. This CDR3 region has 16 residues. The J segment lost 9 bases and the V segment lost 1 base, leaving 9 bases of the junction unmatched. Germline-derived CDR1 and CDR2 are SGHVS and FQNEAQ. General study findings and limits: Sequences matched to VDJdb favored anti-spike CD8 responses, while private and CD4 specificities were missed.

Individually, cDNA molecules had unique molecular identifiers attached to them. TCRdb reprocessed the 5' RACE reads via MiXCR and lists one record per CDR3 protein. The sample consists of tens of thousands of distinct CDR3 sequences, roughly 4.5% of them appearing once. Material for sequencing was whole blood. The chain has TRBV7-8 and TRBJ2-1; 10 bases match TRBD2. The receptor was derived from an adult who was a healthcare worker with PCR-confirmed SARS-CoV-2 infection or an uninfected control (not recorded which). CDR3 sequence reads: CASSLEFGTSDGEQFF. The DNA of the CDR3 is TGTGCCAGCAGCTTAGAGTTTGGGACTAGCGACGGTGAGCAGTTCTTC.